This TCR beta chain was found in a study of blood T cell repertoires in COVID-19. Study details: In each case, the material was cDNA or gDNA derived from T cells, B-cell-depleted T cells, or PBMCs.

Clones were read by immunoSEQ multiplex PCR, and TCRdb kept only the in-frame ones, dropping some. The sample lists some 69,000 clones, 79% occurring once. The CDR3 consists of 15 residues. In germline, CDR1 is PRHDT, CDR2 FYEKMQ (reference sequence). Trimming pared 0 bases from V and 0 bases from J, leaving 6 bases between. Source material: peripheral blood. The TCR was taken from a man aged 55-75 years with acute or convalescent COVID-19. The genes are TRBV13 and TRBJ1-3, with D tentatively TRBD1 (6 bases). The DNA for the CDR3 is TGTGCCAGCAGCTTAGGAGGGGGCTCTGGAAACACCATATATTTT. Translated: CASSLGGGSGNTIYF.